This T cell receptor beta chain derives from a study of T cell changes during pregnancy in multiple sclerosis. TCRdb keeps only in-frame clones here, not all; method: immunoSEQ multiplex PCR. The sample lists about 80,000 clones, around 90% occurring once. The sequence was collected from a female donor with multiple sclerosis, enrolled in a pregnancy study. The source material was peripheral blood, sampled before pregnancy.

The CDR3 sequence is CASIQAGTAGELFF. The CDR3 DNA follows: TGTGCCAGCATCCAAGCGGGCACCGCCGGGGAGCTGTTTTTT. The chain employs TRBV6-6 and TRBJ2-2; possible D gene TRBD2, 6 bases. This CDR3 comprises 14 residues. The V end was cut by 7 bases, the J end by 6 bases, with 15 bases between. CDR1 MNHNY and CDR2 SVGAGI come from the germline V gene (reference sequence).